These 26 T cell receptor beta chains share one sample of origin, sequenced in a study of blood T cells in healthy people across ages. Using a J-beta primer mix together with a sample-barcoded 5' primer, a second PCR was run for roughly 6 to 12 cycles. TCRdb reprocessed the 5' RACE reads via MiXCR and lists one record per CDR3 protein. The table includes roughly 2 million distinct CDR3 sequences, around 48% detected once. Sequenced material: blood. The receptors stem from a woman between 40 and 55 years old in good health.

CDR3 sequence reads: CASSLDSGTGSTDTQYF. The CDR3 DNA reads TGTGCCAGCAGCTTAGACTCCGGGACAGGGAGCACAGATACGCAGTATTTT. The chain employs TRBV7-2 and TRBJ2-3, with TRBD1 matching 9 bases. Per the germline V gene, CDR1 is SGHTA and CDR2 is FQGNSA. CDR3 size: 17 residues. V lost 1 base, J lost 0 bases, and 5 bases stayed unmatched. Using reference TRBV7-2 and TRBJ2-3 for the parts outside the CDR3, the full variable domain is GAGVSQSPSNKVTEKGKDVELRCDPISGHTALYWYRQSLGQGLEFLIYFQGNSAPDKSGLPSDRFSAERTGGSVSTLTIQRTQQEDSAVYLCASSLDSGTGSTDTQYFGPGTRLTVL.

This clonotype was found a few times. The chain recombines TRBV10-3 with TRBJ2-5; 10 nucleotides match TRBD1. V was pared by 6 bases and J by 2 bases, with 6 bases of the junction left unmatched. This CDR3 is 15 amino acids long. CDR1 ENHRY and CDR2 SYGVKD come from the germline V gene. CDR3 amino acids: CAISETGGLQETQYF. CDR3 bases: TGTGCCATCAGCGAGACAGGGGGCTTACAAGAGACCCAGTACTTC.

This clonotype was counted once. This rearrangement joins TRBV9 to TRBJ2-3; TRBD1 matches at 8 bases. This CDR3 has 16 residues. Trimming at V came to 0 bases and at J to 2 bases, leaving 5 bases not matched to a gene. Germline CDR1 and CDR2: SGDLS and YYNGEE. The chain's CDR3 is CASSVESGGNTDTQYF. DNA of the CDR3: TGTGCCAGCAGCGTAGAGTCAGGGGGCAACACAGATACGCAGTATTTT.

The V and J genes are TRBV3-1 and TRBJ2-1; D is perhaps TRBD1 (5 bases). V shed 6 bases and J shed 0 bases, with 12 bases lying between them. The germline V gene has CDR1 LGHDT and CDR2 YNNKEL (reference sequence). This CDR3 spans 15 amino acids. Here the CDR3 DNA reads TGTGCCAGCAGTCTTTCCAGGGTCTCCTACAATGAGCAGTTCTTC. Translating gives CASSLSRVSYNEQFF.

The chain recombines TRBV5-6 with TRBJ2-7; D possibly matches TRBD1 or TRBD2 (5 bases each). This CDR3 has 14 residues. Trimming cost V 4 bases and J 1 base, with 12 bases left between them. Germline V gives CDR1 SGHDT, CDR2 YYEEEE. The CDR3 region is CASSKRGFSYEQYF. CDR3 DNA sequence: TGTGCCAGCAGCAAACGGGGCTTTTCCTACGAGCAGTACTTC.

This clonotype has at least ten counts. The chain carries TRBV29-1 and TRBJ2-5; no definite D call. Germline CDR1 is SQVTM and CDR2 is ANQGSEA. The V gene lost 6 bases and the J gene lost 5 bases, with 13 bases spanning the gap. This CDR3 has 12 amino acids. Here the CDR3 DNA reads TGCAGCGTCCGGTCTGGGTTGGAGACCCAGTACTTC. It translates to CSVRSGLETQYF.

The chain is built from TRBV4-3 and TRBJ1-5, with D perhaps matching TRBD1 (5 bases). The V and J ends lost 1 base and 3 bases respectively, with 16 bases between them. Germline lookup yields CDR1 LGHNA and CDR2 YSLEER. This CDR3 spans 17 amino acids. The CDR3 bases are TGCGCCAGCAGCCAAGTGAGGGGCAGGGAGGCCAATCAGCCCCAGCATTTT. It translates to CASSQVRGREANQPQHF.

The rearrangement links TRBV6-6 to TRBJ1-1; D is unresolved. Looked up from germline, CDR1 is MNHNY and CDR2 is SVGAGI (reference sequence). The CDR3 sequence is 14 residues long. The V gene lost 8 bases and the J gene lost 1 base, with 14 bases spanning the gap. The CDR3 DNA is TGTGCCAGCGTCCATGGTCGATCGAACACTGAAGCTTTCTTT. Translated: CASVHGRSNTEAFF.

This clonotype was seen many times. Germline is not matched at one junction end, which may reflect a read error. CDR3 nucleotides: TGTGCCAGCAGCTTAGCGACAGGGCAAGAGACCCAGTACTTC. Amino acid sequence: CASSLATGQETQYF. The J gene is TRBJ2-5, the V gene TRBV5-1; 7 bases are a match to TRBD1. CDR1 and CDR2 from the germline V gene are SGHRS and YFSETQ. The CDR3 is 14 amino acids.

The V call is TRBV19, the J call TRBJ2-4; no reliable D call. CDR1 LNHDA and CDR2 SQIVND come from the germline V gene (reference sequence). The CDR3 has 15 amino acids. The ends were cut back, 0 bases at V and 0 bases at J, with 6 bases in the middle. The CDR3 DNA is TGTGCCAGTAGTATAGATGAAAGAGCCAAAAACATTCAGTACTTC. It translates to CASSIDERAKNIQYF.

The table lists this clonotype with a few counts. The chain carries TRBV20-1 and TRBJ2-1; a possible D gene is TRBD1 (5 bases). The CDR3 length is 14 residues. The germline V and J ends were trimmed by 3 bases and 7 bases, with 16 bases remaining between them. In germline, CDR1 is DFQATT, CDR2 SNEGSKA (reference sequence). The chain's CDR3 is CSASPLRTTNEQFF. CDR3 nucleotides: TGCAGTGCTAGCCCGCTAAGGACAACTAATGAGCAGTTCTTC.

A word on this clonotype: At one of its ends the junction is not consistent with the germline gene, which may arise from a read error. This chain links TRBV3-1 with TRBJ2-4; D is ambiguous. The DNA end lines up better with TRBJ2-5; the J call may be wrong. The V gene's germline CDR1 is LGHDT and CDR2 YNNKEL (reference sequence). The CDR3 is 13 residues long. The CDR3 loop reads CASSLPTIETQYF. The CDR3 bases are TGCGCCAGCAGCTTGCCAACCATAGAGACCCAGTACTTC.

This chain uses TRBV10-3 with TRBJ1-2, with D hard to call. The V end was cut by 0 bases, the J end by 5 bases, with 10 bases between. Looked up from germline, CDR1 is ENHRY and CDR2 is SYGVKD. This CDR3 comprises 14 residues. CDR3 sequence: CAISESNNPYGYTF. CDR3 bases: TGTGCCATCAGTGAGTCGAACAATCCGTATGGCTACACCTTC.

V gene TRBV20-1 combines with J gene TRBJ2-7, with TRBD1 matching 7 bases. This CDR3 is built from 13 residues. Germline V lookup: CDR1 DFQATT, CDR2 SNEGSKA (reference sequence). The V segment lost 5 bases and the J segment 3 bases; nucleotides outside the gene matches: 7. CDR3 bases: TGCAGTGCTTGGACCGGGACAGACTACGAGCAGTACTTC. Translation: CSAWTGTDYEQYF.

This chain connects TRBV20-1 to TRBJ2-5, with D possibly being TRBD1 or TRBD2 (5 bases each). The CDR3 extends over 15 amino acids. V was clipped by 5 bases and J by 0 bases, with 16 bases between them. Germline V gives CDR1 DFQATT, CDR2 SNEGSKA (reference sequence). CDR3 nucleotide sequence: TGCAGTGCTCCTAAGTCCGGGGCGTACCAAGAGACCCAGTACTTC. This gives the protein CSAPKSGAYQETQYF.

This clonotype was seen more than once but under ten times. The V and J genes are TRBV7-6 and TRBJ1-2; D is possibly TRBD1 (5 bases). V lost 0 bases and J 2 bases, leaving 10 bases between the germline ends. This CDR3 is built from 15 residues. Germline CDR1 SGHVS, CDR2 FNYEAQ. Here the CDR3 reads CASSLAWDPNYGYTF. The DNA for the CDR3 is TGTGCCAGCAGCTTAGCCTGGGACCCCAACTATGGCTACACCTTC.

This clonotype has just a few counts. This sequence joins TRBV12-3 or TRBV12-4 and TRBJ1-4; the D gene is possibly TRBD1 (5 bases). The CDR3 totals 13 residues. V dropped 4 bases and J dropped 8 bases, with 11 bases sitting between them. This chain's CDR3 is CASSSGVVEKLFF. CDR3 nucleotides: TGTGCCAGCAGTTCGGGGGTTGTCGAAAAACTGTTTTTT.

This clonotype was detected only a few times. This sequence joins TRBV20-1 and TRBJ2-1; 7 nucleotides line up with TRBD2. The CDR3 loop spans 16 amino acids. The V gene end was trimmed by 3 bases and the J gene end by 3 bases; junction bases not matched to a gene: 11. Germline CDR1 is DFQATT and CDR2 is SNEGSKA (reference sequence). The CDR3 spells CSARSEGGHGYNEQFF. In DNA form, the CDR3 reads TGCAGTGCTAGGTCTGAGGGAGGGCACGGCTACAATGAGCAGTTCTTC.

Only a few counts were recorded for this clonotype. This chain connects TRBV7-2 to TRBJ2-3; D ambiguous. Trimming took 1 base from V and 0 from J, leaving 8 bases between them. Germline V lookup: CDR1 SGHTA, CDR2 FQGNSA. This CDR3 has 15 residues. CDR3 residues: CASSLVDSSTDTQYF. The CDR3 DNA sequence: TGTGCCAGCAGCTTAGTCGATTCCAGCACAGATACGCAGTATTTT.

This chain links TRBV28 with TRBJ2-7, with 9 bases that match TRBD1. The CDR3 extends over 14 amino acids. CDR1 and CDR2 from the germline V gene are MDHEN and SYDVKM. Trimming cost V 7 bases and J 0 bases; bases outside gene matches: 4. CDR3 region: CASTRTGASYEQYF. CDR3 nucleotide sequence: TGTGCCAGCACCAGGACAGGGGCCTCCTACGAGCAGTACTTC.

This clonotype appeared a few times. The chain recombines TRBV5-1 with TRBJ1-6; a possible D gene is TRBD1 (5 bases). V was trimmed by 0 bases and J by 2 bases, leaving 6 bases between them. The germline V gene encodes CDR1 SGHRS and CDR2 YFSETQ. The CDR3 covers 15 residues. The CDR3 protein is CASSLDRTYNSPLHF. CDR3 DNA sequence: TGCGCCAGCAGCTTGGACAGGACCTATAATTCACCCCTCCACTTT.

This chain uses TRBV12-3 or TRBV12-4 with TRBJ1-5; 7 bases match TRBD1. The CDR3 runs 16 residues. V was pared by 6 bases and J by 5 bases, with 13 bases of the junction left unmatched. The CDR3 DNA is TGTGCCAGCAGCCACCGGACAGGCGCAGGGGATCAGCCCCAGCATTTT. Translation gives CASSHRTGAGDQPQHF.

The chain couples TRBV5-1 to TRBJ1-6, with D possibly being TRBD1 (5 bases). V was cut by 8 bases and J by 9 bases, with 18 bases left in between. The CDR3 is 14 residues long. Germline lookup yields CDR1 SGHRS and CDR2 YFSETQ. Written as DNA, the CDR3 is TGCGCCAGTCGGCCCGCCAACGGGGGTTCACCCCTCCACTTT. Its translation is CASRPANGGSPLHF.

This clonotype has only a few counts. J is TRBJ2-3 and V is TRBV20-1; 7 nucleotides line up with TRBD1. The CDR3 sequence is 14 residues long. CDR1 is DFQATT and CDR2 is SNEGSKA in the germline V gene (reference sequence). The CDR3 bases are TGCAGCCCCGGAGCAGGGGGTAGCACAGATACGCAGTATTTT. Protein: CSPGAGGSTDTQYF.

This clonotype was counted between two and nine times. This chain connects TRBV29-1 to TRBJ2-5; D is tentatively TRBD1 or TRBD2 (5 bases each). Germline V CDR1 and CDR2: SQVTM, ANQGSEA. The V end lost 4 bases, the J end lost 5 bases, and 17 bases lay between the germline ends. This CDR3 contains 14 residues. The CDR3 region has the DNA TGCAGCGTTGCTACGAGGGGTTCTGTGGAGACCCAGTACTTC. Its translation is CSVATRGSVETQYF.

V and J are TRBV6-2 or TRBV6-3 and TRBJ1-6; D is unclear. The CDR3 is 13 amino acids. Per germline, CDR1 MNHEY and CDR2 SVGEGT. V lost 6 bases and J 7 bases, leaving 10 bases between the germline ends. The CDR3 region is CASRTQGNSPLHF. The CDR3 DNA is TGTGCCAGCAGAACCCAAGGGAATTCACCCCTCCACTTT.